Following are 9 T cell receptor beta chains from one sample sequenced in a study of spatial heterogeneity in lung cancer (dated by TCRdb to 2018 to 2020). According to the study, the label for this sample's time point signals: sample taken at primary tumor resection. Without any cell sorting, TCR sequencing was performed on whole RNA extracted either from tumor and nontumor lung tissue or from cryopreserved PBMC samples. The library was produced with 5' RACE. The sequencing machine was a NextSeq 500. The public reads were reanalyzed by TCRdb: fastp trimming at Q25, MiXCR alignment, in-frame beta chains only. Rows merge per CDR3 protein into single entries with the most common DNA and genes. The sample table lists 4,000 to 5,500 distinct CDR3 sequences, approximately 20% of them with a count of one. About 20% of the sample comes from the top ten. The source material was normal lung tissue next to the tumor, sampled at surgery. These receptors originate from a male donor with early-stage non-small cell lung cancer.

This clonotype counts as medium-sized (0.01 to 0.1%). V and J are TRBV3-1 and TRBJ2-1; D remains ambiguous. The CDR3 has 19 amino acids. The germline V and J ends were trimmed by 0 bases and 4 bases, with 22 bases remaining between them. Germline V gives CDR1 LGHDT, CDR2 YNNKEL (reference sequence). The CDR3 bases are TGTGCCAGCAGCCAAGATACCCCGAAAGGCCAAAGTCCGTACAATGAGCAGTTCTTC. Protein product: CASSQDTPKGQSPYNEQFF.

This clonotype counts as medium-sized. The CDR3 nucleotides read TGTGCCAGCAGCGTAGTTGCGCGGGGGGACCAAGAGACCCAGTACTTC. The encoded protein is CASSVVARGDQETQYF. The V and J genes are TRBV9 and TRBJ2-5, with 8 bases matching TRBD2. The J segment lost 0 bases and the V segment lost 0 bases, leaving 4 bases of the junction unmatched. Germline lookup yields CDR1 SGDLS and CDR2 YYNGEE. The CDR3 loop spans 16 amino acids.

By frequency in the sample, this clonotype is medium-sized. The chain uses TRBV28 and TRBJ1-2; TRBD1 aligns across 11 bases. The CDR3 is 14 amino acids. Looked up from germline, CDR1 is MDHEN and CDR2 is SYDVKM. V lost 8 bases, J lost 4 bases, and 6 bases stayed unmatched. Here the CDR3 reads CASGQGARGYGYTF. CDR3 sequence (DNA): TGTGCCAGCGGACAGGGGGCGCGCGGCTATGGCTACACCTTC.

The J gene is TRBJ2-4, the V gene TRBV5-5; 7 bases fit TRBD1. J lost 9 bases, V lost 1 base, and 4 bases had no gene match. CDR1 is SGHKS, CDR2 YYEKEE, per germline (reference sequence). This CDR3 contains 13 residues. CDR3 bases: TGTGCCAGCAGCTTGCGGGGACAGACCATTCAGTACTTC. This encodes CASSLRGQTIQYF.

By share, this clonotype counts as medium-sized. V usage is TRBV20-1 and J usage is TRBJ2-7; 8 bases fit TRBD1. The trim removed 6 bases at V and 8 bases at J, leaving 15 bases unmatched. This CDR3 is 14 amino acids long. The germline V gene encodes CDR1 DFQATT and CDR2 SNEGSKA (reference sequence). The CDR3: CSAPPGQALKQQYF. The CDR3 region has the DNA TGCAGTGCACCACCGGGACAGGCCCTGAAGCAGCAGTACTTC.

By share, this clonotype ranks as medium-sized. This chain connects TRBV20-1 to TRBJ2-3; D unclear. V lost 5 bases and J lost 4, with 7 bases in between. The CDR3 length is 11 residues. Germline CDR1 DFQATT, CDR2 SNEGSKA (reference sequence). The CDR3 DNA follows: TGCAGTGCTCCCTTCCCAGATACGCAGTATTTT. Translation gives CSAPFPDTQYF.

The chain has TRBV28 and TRBJ2-3; D not resolved. V was shortened by 2 bases and J by 3 bases, with 6 bases between the two germline ends. The CDR3 runs 13 residues. CDR1 is MDHEN and CDR2 is SYDVKM in the germline V gene. The CDR3 sequence: CASSLARTDTQYF. CDR3 DNA sequence: TGTGCCAGCAGTTTAGCGCGTACAGATACGCAGTATTTT.

By share of the sample, this clonotype is medium-sized (0.01 to 0.1%). The rearrangement uses TRBV29-1 and TRBJ1-2, with 8 bases lining up with TRBD1. CDR1 is SQVTM, CDR2 ANQGSEA, per germline. Trimming at V came to 5 bases and at J to 7 bases, leaving 3 bases not matched to a gene. The CDR3 runs 11 residues. The CDR3 DNA sequence: TGCAGCGTTTCGACAGGGGTTGGCTACACCTTC. It codes for CSVSTGVGYTF.

This clonotype is deemed medium-sized. This chain links TRBV3-1 with TRBJ2-2, with 8 bases that match TRBD2. The V segment lost 9 bases and the J segment 4 bases; nucleotides outside the gene matches: 10. The CDR3 loop spans 15 amino acids. Germline V gives CDR1 LGHDT, CDR2 YNNKEL (reference sequence). CDR3 region: CASRKRGPSTGELFF. CDR3 coding DNA: TGTGCCAGTCGTAAGCGGGGGCCGTCCACCGGGGAGCTGTTTTTT.